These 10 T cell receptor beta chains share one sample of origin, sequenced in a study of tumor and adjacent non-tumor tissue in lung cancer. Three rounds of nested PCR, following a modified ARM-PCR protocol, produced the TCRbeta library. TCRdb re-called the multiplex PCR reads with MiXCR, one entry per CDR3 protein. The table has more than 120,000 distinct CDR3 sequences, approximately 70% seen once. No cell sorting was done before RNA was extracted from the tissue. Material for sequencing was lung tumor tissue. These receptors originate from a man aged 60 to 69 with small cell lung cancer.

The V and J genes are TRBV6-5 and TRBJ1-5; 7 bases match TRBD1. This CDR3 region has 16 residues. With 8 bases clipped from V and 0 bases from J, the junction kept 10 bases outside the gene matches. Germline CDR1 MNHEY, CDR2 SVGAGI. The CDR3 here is CASARGGSYSNQPQHF. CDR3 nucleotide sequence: TGTGCCAGCGCCAGGGGGGGATCTTATAGCAATCAGCCCCAGCATTTT.

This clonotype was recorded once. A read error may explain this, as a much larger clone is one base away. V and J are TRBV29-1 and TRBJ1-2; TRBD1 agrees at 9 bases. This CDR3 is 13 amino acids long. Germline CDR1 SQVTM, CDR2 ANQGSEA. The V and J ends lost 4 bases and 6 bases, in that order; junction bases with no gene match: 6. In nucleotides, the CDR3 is TGCAGCGTTGCTAGACAGGGGGTCGATGGCTACACCTTC. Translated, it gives CSVARQGVDGYTF.

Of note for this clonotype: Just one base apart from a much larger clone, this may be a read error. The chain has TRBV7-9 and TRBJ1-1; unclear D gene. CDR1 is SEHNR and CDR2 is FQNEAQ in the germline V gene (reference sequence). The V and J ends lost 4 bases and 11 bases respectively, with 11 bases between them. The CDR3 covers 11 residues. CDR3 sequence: CASSSTHGAFF. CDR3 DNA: TGTGCCAGCAGCTCGACCCATGGGGCTTTCTTT.

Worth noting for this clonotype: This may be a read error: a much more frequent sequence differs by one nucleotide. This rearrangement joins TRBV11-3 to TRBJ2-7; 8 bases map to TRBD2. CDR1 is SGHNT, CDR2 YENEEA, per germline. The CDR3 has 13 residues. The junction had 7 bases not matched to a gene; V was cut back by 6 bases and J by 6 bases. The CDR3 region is CASRGRGGCEQYF. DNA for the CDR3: TGTGCCAGCAGGGGCCGGGGGGGCTGCGAGCAGTACTTC.

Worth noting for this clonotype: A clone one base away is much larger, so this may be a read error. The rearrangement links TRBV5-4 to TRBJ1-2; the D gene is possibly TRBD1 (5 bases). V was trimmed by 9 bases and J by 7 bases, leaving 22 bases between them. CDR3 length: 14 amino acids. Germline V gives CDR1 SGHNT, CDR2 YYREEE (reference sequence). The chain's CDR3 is CATIRDGGLGGYTF. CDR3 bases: TGTGCCACCATCCGGGACGGGGGGTTGGGTGGCTACACCTTC.

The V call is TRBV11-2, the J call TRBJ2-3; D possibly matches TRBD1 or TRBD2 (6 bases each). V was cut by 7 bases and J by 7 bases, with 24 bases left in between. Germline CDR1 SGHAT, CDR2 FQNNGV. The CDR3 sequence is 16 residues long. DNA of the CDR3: TGTGCCAGCAACTCAACCCTAGGAGGGGGAACATATACGCAGTATTTT. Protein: CASNSTLGGGTYTQYF.

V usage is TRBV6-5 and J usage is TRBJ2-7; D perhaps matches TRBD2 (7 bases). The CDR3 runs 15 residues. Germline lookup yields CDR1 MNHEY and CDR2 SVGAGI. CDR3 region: CASRGGLAPGYERDV. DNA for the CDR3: TGTGCCAGCAGGGGGGGGCTAGCGCCGGGCTACGAGCGGGACGTC.

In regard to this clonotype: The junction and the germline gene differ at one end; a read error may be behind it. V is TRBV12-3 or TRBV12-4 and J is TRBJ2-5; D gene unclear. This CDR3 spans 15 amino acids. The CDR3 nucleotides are TGTACCAGCAGTTTCGGTAGTGTAGTCGGGGAGACCCAGTACTTC. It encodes CTSSFGSVVGETQYF.

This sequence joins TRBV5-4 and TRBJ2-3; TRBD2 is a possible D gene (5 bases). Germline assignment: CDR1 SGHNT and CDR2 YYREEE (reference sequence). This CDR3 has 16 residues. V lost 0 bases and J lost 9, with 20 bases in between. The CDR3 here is CASSLGGISRVGTQYF. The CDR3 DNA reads TGTGCCAGCAGCTTGGGAGGGATCAGTCGGGTGGGGACGCAGTATTTT.

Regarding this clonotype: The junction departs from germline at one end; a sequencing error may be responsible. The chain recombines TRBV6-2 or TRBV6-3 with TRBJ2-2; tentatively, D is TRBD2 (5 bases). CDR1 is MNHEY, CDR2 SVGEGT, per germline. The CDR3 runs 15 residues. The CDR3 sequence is CVSSRTTPNAGELFF. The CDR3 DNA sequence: TGTGTCAGCAGTCGGACCACCCCGAACGCCGGGGAACTGTTTTTT.